This T cell receptor (beta chain) appears in the sequencing data of a study of cytomegalovirus exposure and HLA in healthy donors. The CDR3 is 15 residues long. Trimming pared 4 bases from V and 3 bases from J, leaving 16 bases between. The V gene's germline CDR1 is SGDLS and CDR2 YYNGEE. Primers: 60 Vbeta forward and 13 Jbeta reverse. The repertoire was sequenced with immunoSEQ multiplex PCR; TCRdb's copy has only in-frame clones and lacks some. The repertoire includes 160,000 or so clones, roughly 79% of them detected once, and under 15% sits in the top ten. Input material: PBMCs. The V gene is TRBV9, the J gene TRBJ1-1, with a weak D call TRBD1 (6 bases). This clonotype was sampled from a woman aged 45-59 years in good health and CMV-seronegative. For the CDR3, the DNA is TGTGCCAGCAGCCCCCGGGGGGGGCGGGACACTGAAGCTTTCTTT. Residues: CASSPRGGRDTEAFF.